Listed below are T cell receptor beta chains from one sample, sequenced in a study of early T cells in non-severe SARS-CoV-2 infection. TCRdb processed the 5' RACE reads anew with MiXCR; each CDR3 protein has one entry. The table includes 50,000 or so distinct CDR3 sequences, 3.5% to 5% detected once. The sequenced sample was whole blood. These receptors were taken from an adult who was a healthcare worker with PCR-confirmed SARS-CoV-2 infection or an uninfected control (not recorded which). The CDR3 runs from the conserved cysteine through the conserved F or W. D genes are given only for firm matches. Clone size appears in some rows only: once, few, many, or a class for an expanded clone.

J gene	D gene	clone size	V gene	CDR3 DNA	CDR3 protein
TRBJ1-2	-	-	TRBV18	TGTGCCAGCTCCCCAGAGGGGCTCAACTATGGCTACACCTTC	CASSPEGLNYGYTF
TRBJ2-3	-	few	TRBV29-1	TGCAGCGTTGCTGATCCCCTCTATAGGGGCACAGATACGCAGTATTTT	CSVADPLYRGTDTQYF
TRBJ2-7	TRBD2	many	TRBV11-3	TGTGCCAGCAGCTTATCGGGAGGCTACGAGCAGTACTTC	CASSLSGGYEQYF
TRBJ2-1	-	many	TRBV11-3	TGTGCCAGCAGCTCTCGCAAAGGGGTTCCCTACAATGAGCAGTTCTTC	CASSSRKGVPYNEQFF
TRBJ1-1	-	many	TRBV30	TGTGCCTGGGGAGCGCCTACGAACACTGAAGCTTTCTTT	CAWGAPTNTEAFF
TRBJ1-2	-	many	TRBV7-9	TGTGCCAGCAGCTGGTCAGCAAATGGCTACACCTTC	CASSWSANGYTF
TRBJ2-7	TRBD2	many	TRBV11-2	TGTGCCAGCAGCCCAACCAGCGGGAGGGCCCAGAGGTACGAGCAGTACTTC	CASSPTSGRAQRYEQYF
TRBJ1-1	-	many	TRBV9	TGTGCCAGCAGCGTAGGACCGGACAGCGAAGCTTTCTTT	CASSVGPDSEAFF
TRBJ2-7	TRBD2	-	TRBV9	TGTGCCAGCAGCGTAGAGGGACTAGGCCACGAGCAGTACTTC	CASSVEGLGHEQYF
TRBJ2-5	-	many	TRBV6-2/TRBV6-3	TGTGCCAGCACGCGGACAGGCGGGAGGATAGAGACCCAGTACTTC	CASTRTGGRIETQYF
TRBJ2-3	-	many	TRBV2	TGTGCCAGCAAGGGGGGGCAGGGCACAGATACGCAGTATTTT	CASKGGQGTDTQYF
TRBJ2-1	-	few	TRBV20-1	TGCAGTGCCCCGGTGGGAATGTGGGCAGCGGAAGCTTCCTACAATGAGCAGTTCTTC	CSAPVGMWAAEASYNEQFF
TRBJ2-5	-	many	TRBV19	TGTGCCAGTAGTATAATACTTGCTAGCGTGGGATCAGAGACCCAGTACTTC	CASSIILASVGSETQYF
TRBJ2-5	TRBD2	many	TRBV20-1	TGCAGTGCCTCCCCTGGCGGGGGGACCCAGTACTTC	CSASPGGGTQYF
TRBJ2-7	-	many	TRBV6-5	TGTGCCAGCACCAAAGGGGGGAATTACGAGCAGTACTTC	CASTKGGNYEQYF
TRBJ2-7	-	many	TRBV30	TGTGCCTGGGGATCTCTCCGCGAGCAGTACTTC	CAWGSLREQYF
TRBJ2-1	-	few	TRBV4-3	TGCGCCAGCAGCCAAGATAGGGGCAGTGAGCAGTTCTTC	CASSQDRGSEQFF
TRBJ2-1	-	few	TRBV20-1	TGCAGTGCTAGTGACCGGGAAGGCCACTCCTACAATGAGCAGTTCTTC	CSASDREGHSYNEQFF
TRBJ2-7	-	-	TRBV5-8	TGTGCCAGCAGCTTGGGGGGGGCCTTGTCCTACGAGCAGTACTTC	CASSLGGALSYEQYF
TRBJ2-6	-	many	TRBV5-1	TGCGCCAGCAGGGAGATCTCTGGGGCCAACGTCCTGACTTTC	CASREISGANVLTF
TRBJ2-1	-	few	TRBV5-1	TGCGCCAGCAGCTTGACAGGGTACAATGAGCAGTTCTTC	CASSLTGYNEQFF
TRBJ2-7	-	many	TRBV27	TGTGCCAGCAGACCATTGTTACCTCCCTCCTACGAGCAGTACTTC	CASRPLLPPSYEQYF
TRBJ1-2	-	many	TRBV18	TGTGCCAGCTCACCAAACCTAGAACCGCAGGGTCCGCTCTATGGCTACACCTTC	CASSPNLEPQGPLYGYTF
TRBJ2-1	TRBD2	many	TRBV19	TGTGCCAGTAGACTAGCGGTTCAGAGCTCCTACAATGAGCAGTTCTTC	CASRLAVQSSYNEQFF
TRBJ2-4	-	few	TRBV20-1	TGCAGTGCAAGAGGGCAGTTAGCCAAAAACATTCAGTACTTC	CSARGQLAKNIQYF
TRBJ1-6	TRBD1	many	TRBV9	TGTGCCAGCAGCGTAGAGGGGGCCAAATCACCCCTCCACTTT	CASSVEGAKSPLHF
TRBJ2-1	-	many	TRBV20-1	TGCAGTCCTCGGGGAGTTCATGAGCAGTTCTTC	CSPRGVHEQFF
TRBJ2-3	-	many	TRBV20-1	TGCAGTGGGTGGACAAGCACAGATACGCAGTATTTT	CSGWTSTDTQYF
TRBJ1-3	-	many	TRBV5-1	TGCGCCAGCAGCCGTGAAGTCGGCAGGGCTGGAAACACCATATATTTT	CASSREVGRAGNTIYF
TRBJ1-5	-	few	TRBV6-2/TRBV6-3	TGTGCCAGCAGCCGCGGGTTGGTCAATCAGCCCCAGCATTTT	CASSRGLVNQPQHF
TRBJ2-1	-	few	TRBV11-2	TGTGCCAGCAGCTTGGTAGCGGCTAGGGATGAGCAGTTCTTC	CASSLVAARDEQFF
TRBJ2-5	TRBD1	many	TRBV12-3/TRBV12-4	TGTGCCAGCAGCCCTACTGGGACAGTCCAAGAGACCCAGTACTTC	CASSPTGTVQETQYF
TRBJ2-7	-	many	TRBV29-1	TGCAGCGTGGAGGGACTCTCCTACGAGCAGTACTTC	CSVEGLSYEQYF
TRBJ2-1	-	many	TRBV27	TGTGCCAGCCTGAAGAAGGGTGTCAATGAGCAGTTCTTC	CASLKKGVNEQFF
TRBJ2-1	-	many	TRBV29-1	TGCAGCGTTCTCCCCTACAATGAGCAGTTCTTC	CSVLPYNEQFF
TRBJ1-2	TRBD1	few	TRBV6-5	TGTGCCAGCAGTTACCAGGGGGCGGGAGGCTACACCTTC	CASSYQGAGGYTF
TRBJ2-3	TRBD2	many	TRBV9	TGTGCCAGCAGCGTATCAACTAGCGGGATCCCCGATACGCAGTATTTT	CASSVSTSGIPDTQYF
TRBJ1-6	TRBD1	many	TRBV5-5	TGTGCCAGCAGCTCGCGACAGGGGCGGTCACCCCTCCACTTT	CASSSRQGRSPLHF
TRBJ1-3	-	few	TRBV7-9	TGTGCCAGCAGCTTCCAGGCCGGGGCCCGAAACACCATATATTTT	CASSFQAGARNTIYF
TRBJ2-3	TRBD1	many	TRBV29-1	TGCAGCGCTAGGGACAGGGTTGGCACAGATACGCAGTATTTT	CSARDRVGTDTQYF
TRBJ2-5	-	many	TRBV19	TGTGCCAGTAGTATATCGGTAGACCAAGAGACCCAGTACTTC	CASSISVDQETQYF
TRBJ2-1	TRBD2	few	TRBV20-1	TGCAGTGCTACCGGGACTAGCGTTGAGAGCTCCTACAATGAGCAGTTCTTC	CSATGTSVESSYNEQFF
TRBJ2-7	TRBD1	-	TRBV5-8	TGTGCCAGCAGCTCAAGGACAGGGCCTTCCTCCTACGAGCAGTACTTC	CASSSRTGPSSYEQYF
TRBJ2-1	-	many	TRBV6-2/TRBV6-3	TGTGCCAGCTCCCCACTACTAGGTCGTTACAATGAGCAGTTCTTC	CASSPLLGRYNEQFF
TRBJ1-2	-	many	TRBV5-1	TGCGCCAGCAGATCCGAATATAGTTCTAACTATGGCTACACCTTC	CASRSEYSSNYGYTF
TRBJ2-2	-	many	TRBV10-3	TGTGCCATCAGTGAGTCGAATCTGAACGGGGAGCTGTTTTTT	CAISESNLNGELFF
TRBJ2-4	-	-	TRBV7-2	TGTGCCAGCAGCTCCCGGACTTCAACCTTAGCCAAAAACATTCAGTACTTC	CASSSRTSTLAKNIQYF
TRBJ1-1	-	many	TRBV18	TGTGCCAGCTCACCGTCAAGGACCGTGAACACTGAAGCTTTCTTT	CASSPSRTVNTEAFF
TRBJ2-7	-	few	TRBV7-2	TGTGCCAGCAGCTCCGACCCGACTAGGAACTACGAGCAGTACTTC	CASSSDPTRNYEQYF
TRBJ2-7	-	-	TRBV4-2	TGTGCCAGCAGCCAAGTTAAGGGGCTCGAGCAGTACTTC	CASSQVKGLEQYF
TRBJ2-1	-	many	TRBV18	TGTGCCAGCTCACCACCGGAAAGGGGGCAGTTCTTC	CASSPPERGQFF